This TCR beta chain was sequenced for a study of OX40 agonist ivuxolimab in advanced cancers. Using immunoSEQ multiplex PCR, the repertoire was profiled, and TCRdb retains in-frame clones only, with some absent. The sample has tens of thousands of clones; roughly 80% are singletons. Baseline, cycle 4 day 1, and cycle 7 day 1 were the blood sampling points. Between the trimmed V and J ends, which lost 5 bases and 4 bases, there was a span of 21 bases. Germline V lookup: CDR1 MNHEY, CDR2 SMNVEV (reference sequence). This CDR3 contains 17 residues. In this sample, this clone turned up once. The V call is TRBV27, the J call TRBJ2-1; D possibly matches TRBD1 or TRBD2 (5 bases each). This clonotype was obtained from an adult with an advanced solid tumor such as melanoma, head and neck, liver or kidney cancer. Sequencing used CD4+ or CD8+ T cells sorted from blood, obtained in a trial of the OX40 agonist ivuxolimab. In DNA form, the CDR3 reads TGTGCCAGCAGTCCTACTTTACCGGGACGAACTTACAATGAGCAGTTCTTC. It specifies CASSPTLPGRTYNEQFF.